The entry that follows covers one TCR beta chain sequence. The record originates from a study of control samples from healthy donors and cancer patients. The CDR3 runs 13 residues. V lost 3 bases and J lost 2, with 8 bases in between. Germline V gene sequence: CDR1 MNHEY, CDR2 SMNVEV (reference sequence). Clones were read by immunoSEQ multiplex PCR, and TCRdb kept only the in-frame ones, dropping some. This sample has a few thousand clones, with roughly 86% found just once. This chain joins TRBV27 and TRBJ2-7; no reliable D call. The sample comprised formalin-fixed, paraffin-embedded tissue. This receptor was identified in a female donor with lung cancer. This CDR3 is CASSFSSTYEQYF. The CDR3 DNA is TGTGCCAGCAGTTTTTCTTCTACCTACGAGCAGTACTTC.